Below are 9 T cell receptor beta chains sequenced from a single sample in a study of CD8+ T cells in alopecia areata. Patients with alopecia areata provided lesional scalp punch biopsies as well as peripheral blood. Reverse transcribed after extraction, RNA yielded cDNA as the sequencing template. Here immunoSEQ multiplex PCR was the method, and the copy in TCRdb shows in-frame clones only, minus some. The data show 9,500 to 15,000 clones, around three fifths seen once. The sequencing input was skin. Receptor source: a human donor with alopecia areata.

This clone occurred once. This rearrangement joins TRBV9 to TRBJ2-7; tentatively, D is TRBD2 (5 bases). This CDR3 contains 16 residues. Germline V gives CDR1 SGDLS, CDR2 YYNGEE. V was trimmed by 2 bases and J by 3 bases, leaving 18 bases between them. The DNA of the CDR3 is TGTGCCAGCAGCGTTGGGTCCGGGGAGTCAGACTACGAGCAGTACTTC. This sequence encodes CASSVGSGESDYEQYF. Variable domain in full (rest from reference TRBV9 and TRBJ2-7): DSGVTQTPKHLITATGQRVTLRCSPRSGDLSVYWYQQSLDQGLQFLIQYYNGEERAKGNILERFSAQQFPDLHSELNLSSLELGDSALYFCASSVGSGESDYEQYFGPGTRLTVT.

V and J are TRBV4-1 and TRBJ2-1; possibly TRBD1 for D (6 bases). Trimming removed 4 bases at V and 6 bases at J, with 16 bases between. The CDR3 extends over 15 amino acids. Germline V CDR1 and CDR2: MGHRA, YSYEKL. CDR3 in amino acids: CASSLTGTLTNEQFF. The CDR3 region has the DNA TGCGCCAGCAGCCTAACAGGGACGTTGACCAATGAGCAGTTCTTC.

The J gene is TRBJ1-3, the V gene TRBV5-8; D remains unclear. V lost 1 base to trimming and J lost 0 bases, with 5 bases between them. Germline V lookup: CDR1 SGHTS, CDR2 YDEGEE. The CDR3 contains 14 residues. CDR3 DNA: TGTGCCAGCAGCTTGTCACTCTCTGGAAACACCATATATTTT. Translation: CASSLSLSGNTIYF.

This clone was detected a few times. The chain employs TRBV7-3 and TRBJ2-1; 9 positions match TRBD1. The ends lost 4 bases at V and 3 bases at J; junction bases unmatched: 7. The CDR3 spans 16 residues. Per the germline V gene, CDR1 is SGHTA and CDR2 is FQGTGA. The CDR3 region is CASSSTGTGNYNEQFF. The CDR3, as DNA: TGTGCCAGCAGCTCGACCGGGACAGGGAACTACAATGAGCAGTTCTTC.

The V call is TRBV30, the J call TRBJ2-1; 11 bases fit TRBD2. The CDR3 covers 15 residues. The germline CDR1 and CDR2 sequences are GTSNPN and SVGIG (reference sequence). The ends lost 2 bases at V and 5 bases at J; junction bases unmatched: 5. The CDR3, as DNA: TGTGCCTGGAGTCGGAAGGGACTAGCGGACAATGAGCAGTTCTTC. Its translation: CAWSRKGLADNEQFF.

The chain carries TRBV5-1 and TRBJ2-5, with D unclear. The CDR3 contains 11 residues. Germline CDR1 SGHRS, CDR2 YFSETQ. V was clipped by 4 bases and J by 1 base, with 2 bases between them. The CDR3 protein is CASSLQETQYF. CDR3 in DNA: TGCGCCAGCAGCCTCCAAGAGACCCAGTACTTC.

The chain joins TRBV29-1 to TRBJ1-2; possibly TRBD1 for D (6 bases). The germline V gene has CDR1 SQVTM and CDR2 ANQGSEA. Between the trimmed V and J ends, which lost 6 bases and 4 bases, there was a span of 27 bases. CDR3 size: 17 residues. CDR3 amino acids: CSVGGSAGEGVSYGYTF. CDR3 DNA sequence: TGCAGCGTGGGAGGGTCGGCAGGGGAAGGGGTTAGCTATGGCTACACCTTC.

The chain couples TRBV5-1 to TRBJ2-5, with D perhaps TRBD1 (6 bases). Germline V gene sequence: CDR1 SGHRS, CDR2 YFSETQ. V gave up 4 bases and J gave up 2 bases, with 12 bases separating them. The CDR3 is 14 amino acids. CDR3 DNA: TGCGCCAGCAGCCGCCGGGACACACAAGAGACCCAGTACTTC. Translated: CASSRRDTQETQYF. Filled out from reference TRBV5-1 and TRBJ2-5, the complete variable domain reads KAGVTQTPRYLIKTRGQQVTLSCSPISGHRSVSWYQQTPGQGLQFLFEYFSETQRNKGNFPGRFSGRQFSNSRSEMNVSTLELGDSALYLCASSRRDTQETQYFGPGTRLLVL.

This clone has only a few counts. The rearrangement links TRBV7-3 to TRBJ2-7; TRBD2 is a possible D gene (6 bases). The germline V gene has CDR1 SGHTA and CDR2 FQGTGA. The CDR3 length is 12 residues. Trimming took off 2 bases at V and 6 bases at J, with 8 bases between the two ends. The CDR3 is CASSLGGTEQYF. The CDR3 DNA sequence: TGTGCCAGCAGCTTAGGAGGGACCGAGCAGTACTTC. The variable domain in full, with the rest retrieved from reference TRBV7-3 and TRBJ2-7, is GAGVSQTPSNKVTEKGKYVELRCDPISGHTALYWYRQSLGQGPEFLIYFQGTGAADDSGLPNDRFFAVRPEGSVSTLKIQRTERGDSAVYLCASSLGGTEQYFGPGTRLTVT.